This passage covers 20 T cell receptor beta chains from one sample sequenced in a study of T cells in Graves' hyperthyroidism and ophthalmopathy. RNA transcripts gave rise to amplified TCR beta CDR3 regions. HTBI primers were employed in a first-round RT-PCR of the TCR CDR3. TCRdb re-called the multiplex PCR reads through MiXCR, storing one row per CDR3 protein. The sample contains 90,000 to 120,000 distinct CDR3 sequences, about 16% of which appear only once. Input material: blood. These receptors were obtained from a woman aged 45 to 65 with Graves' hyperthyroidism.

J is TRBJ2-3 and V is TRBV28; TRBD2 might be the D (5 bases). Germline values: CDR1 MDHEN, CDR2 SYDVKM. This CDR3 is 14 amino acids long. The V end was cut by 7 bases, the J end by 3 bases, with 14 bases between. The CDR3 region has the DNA TGTGCCAGCACCTTTACTAGAAGGACAGATACGCAGTATTTT. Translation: CASTFTRRTDTQYF.

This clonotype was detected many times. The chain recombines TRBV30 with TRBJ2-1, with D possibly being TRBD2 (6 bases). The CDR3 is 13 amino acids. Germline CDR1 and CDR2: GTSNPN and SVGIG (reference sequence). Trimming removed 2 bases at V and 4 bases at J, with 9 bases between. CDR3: CAWSSTRYNEQFF. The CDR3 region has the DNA TGTGCCTGGAGTTCGACTAGGTACAATGAGCAGTTCTTC.

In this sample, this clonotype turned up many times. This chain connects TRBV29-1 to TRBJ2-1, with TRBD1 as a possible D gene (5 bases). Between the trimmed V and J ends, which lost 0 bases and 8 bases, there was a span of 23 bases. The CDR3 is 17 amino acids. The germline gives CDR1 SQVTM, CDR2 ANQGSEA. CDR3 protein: CSVEEVTPKGPGDEQFF. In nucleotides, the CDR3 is TGCAGCGTTGAAGAAGTGACCCCAAAGGGGCCTGGGGATGAGCAGTTCTTC.

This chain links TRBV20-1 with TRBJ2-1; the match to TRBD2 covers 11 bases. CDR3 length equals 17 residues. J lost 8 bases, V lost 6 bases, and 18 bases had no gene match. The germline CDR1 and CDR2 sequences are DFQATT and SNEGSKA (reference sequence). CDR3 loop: CSAPGTGTSGWVDEQFF. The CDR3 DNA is TGCAGTGCCCCCGGGACCGGGACTAGCGGTTGGGTCGATGAGCAGTTCTTC.

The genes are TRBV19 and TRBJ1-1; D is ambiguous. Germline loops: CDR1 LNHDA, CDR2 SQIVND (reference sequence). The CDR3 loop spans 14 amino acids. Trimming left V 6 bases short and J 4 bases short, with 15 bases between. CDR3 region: CASRSAVAGTEAFF. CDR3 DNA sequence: TGTGCCAGTAGATCCGCGGTTGCCGGCACTGAAGCTTTCTTT.

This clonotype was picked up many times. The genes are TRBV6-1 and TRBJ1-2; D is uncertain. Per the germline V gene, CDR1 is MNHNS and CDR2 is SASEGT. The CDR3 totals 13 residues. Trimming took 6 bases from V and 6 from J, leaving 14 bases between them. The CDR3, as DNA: TGTGCCAGCAGGGACCGCTCCGCGAATGGCTACACCTTC. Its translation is CASRDRSANGYTF.

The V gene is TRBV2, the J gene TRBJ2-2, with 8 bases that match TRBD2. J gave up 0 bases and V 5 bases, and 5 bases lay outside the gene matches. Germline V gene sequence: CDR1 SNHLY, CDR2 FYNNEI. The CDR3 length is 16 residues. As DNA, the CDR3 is TGTGCCAGCAGTACCCCGGGACTAGCGAACACCGGGGAGCTGTTTTTT. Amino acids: CASSTPGLANTGELFF.

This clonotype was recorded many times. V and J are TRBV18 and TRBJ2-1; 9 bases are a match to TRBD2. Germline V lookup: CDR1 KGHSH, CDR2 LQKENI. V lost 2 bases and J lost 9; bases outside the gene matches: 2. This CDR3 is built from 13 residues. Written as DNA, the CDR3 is TGTGCCAGCTCACCATTTAGCGGGGGTGAGCAGTTCTTC. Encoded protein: CASSPFSGGEQFF.

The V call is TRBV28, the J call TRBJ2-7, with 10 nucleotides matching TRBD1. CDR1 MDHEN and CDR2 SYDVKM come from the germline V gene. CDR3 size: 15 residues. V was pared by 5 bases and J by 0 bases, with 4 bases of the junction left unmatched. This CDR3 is CASSLGTGDSYEQYF. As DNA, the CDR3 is TGTGCCAGCAGTCTCGGGACAGGGGACTCCTACGAGCAGTACTTC.

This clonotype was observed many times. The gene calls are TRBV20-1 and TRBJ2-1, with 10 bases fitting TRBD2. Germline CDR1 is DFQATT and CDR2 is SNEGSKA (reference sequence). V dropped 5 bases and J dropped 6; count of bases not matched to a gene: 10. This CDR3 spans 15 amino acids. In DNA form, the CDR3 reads TGCAGTGCTCGAGTCCTAGCGGGAGTCTCCAATGAGCAGTTCTTC. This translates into CSARVLAGVSNEQFF.

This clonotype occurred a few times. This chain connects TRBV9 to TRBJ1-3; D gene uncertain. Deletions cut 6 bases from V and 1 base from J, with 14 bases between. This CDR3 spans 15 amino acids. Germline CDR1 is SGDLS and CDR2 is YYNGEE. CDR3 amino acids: CASTGNLGSGNTIYF. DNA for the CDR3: TGTGCCAGCACCGGGAACCTAGGATCTGGAAACACCATATATTTT.

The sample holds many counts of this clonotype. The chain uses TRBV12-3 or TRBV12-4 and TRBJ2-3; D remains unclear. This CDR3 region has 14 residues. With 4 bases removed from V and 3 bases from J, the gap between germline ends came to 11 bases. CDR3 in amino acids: CASSSGDGTDTQYF. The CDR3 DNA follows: TGTGCCAGCAGTTCAGGAGACGGAACAGATACGCAGTATTTT.

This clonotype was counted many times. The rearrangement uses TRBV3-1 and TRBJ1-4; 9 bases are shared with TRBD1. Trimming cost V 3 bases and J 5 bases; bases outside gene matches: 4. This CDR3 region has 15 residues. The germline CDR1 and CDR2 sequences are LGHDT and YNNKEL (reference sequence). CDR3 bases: TGTGCCAGCAGCCACTACGGACAGGGGAATGAAAAACTGTTTTTT. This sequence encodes CASSHYGQGNEKLFF. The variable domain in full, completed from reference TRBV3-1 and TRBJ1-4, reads DTAVSQTPKYLVTQMGNDKSIKCEQNLGHDTMYWYKQDSKKFLKIMFSYNNKELIINETVPNRFSPKSPDKAHLNLHINSLELGDSAVYFCASSHYGQGNEKLFFGSGTQLSVL.

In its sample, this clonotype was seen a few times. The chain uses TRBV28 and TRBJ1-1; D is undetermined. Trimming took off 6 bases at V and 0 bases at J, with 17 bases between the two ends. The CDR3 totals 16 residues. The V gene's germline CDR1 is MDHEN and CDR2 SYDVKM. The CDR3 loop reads CASRSTVLNMNTEAFF. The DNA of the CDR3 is TGTGCCAGCAGGTCGACTGTGCTAAACATGAACACTGAAGCTTTCTTT.

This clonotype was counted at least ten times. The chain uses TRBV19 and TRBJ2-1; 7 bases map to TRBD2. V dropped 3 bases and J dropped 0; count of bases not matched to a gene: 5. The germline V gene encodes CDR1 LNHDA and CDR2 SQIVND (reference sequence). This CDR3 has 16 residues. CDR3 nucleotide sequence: TGTGCCAGTAGTATCCTAGCGGCTAGCTCCTACAATGAGCAGTTCTTC. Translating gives CASSILAASSYNEQFF. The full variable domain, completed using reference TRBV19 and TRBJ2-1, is DGGITQSPKYLFRKEGQNVTLSCEQNLNHDAMYWYRQDPGQGLRLIYYSQIVNDFQKGDIAEGYSVSREKKESFPLTVTSAQKNPTAFYLCASSILAASSYNEQFFGPGTRLTVL.

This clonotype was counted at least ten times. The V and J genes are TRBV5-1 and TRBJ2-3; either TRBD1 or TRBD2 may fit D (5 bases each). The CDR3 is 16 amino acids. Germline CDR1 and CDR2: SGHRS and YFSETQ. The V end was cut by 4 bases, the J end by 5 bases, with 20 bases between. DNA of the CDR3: TGCGCCAGCAGCCCTGGGGGAGTACAAAGGATAGATACGCAGTATTTT. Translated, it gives CASSPGGVQRIDTQYF.

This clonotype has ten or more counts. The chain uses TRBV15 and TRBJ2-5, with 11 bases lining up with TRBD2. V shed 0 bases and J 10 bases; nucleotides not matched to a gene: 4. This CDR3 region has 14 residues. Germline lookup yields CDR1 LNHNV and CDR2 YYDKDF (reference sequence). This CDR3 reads CATSRETSGTHQYF. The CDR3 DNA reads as TGTGCCACCAGCAGAGAGACTAGCGGGACCCACCAGTACTTC.

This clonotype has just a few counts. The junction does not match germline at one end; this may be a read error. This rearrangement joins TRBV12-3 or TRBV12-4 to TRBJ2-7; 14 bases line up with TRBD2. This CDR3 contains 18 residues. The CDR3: CAGSSPGLAGASLYEQYF. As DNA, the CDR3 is TGTGCCGGCAGTTCACCGGGACTAGCGGGAGCGTCTCTCTACGAGCAGTACTTC.

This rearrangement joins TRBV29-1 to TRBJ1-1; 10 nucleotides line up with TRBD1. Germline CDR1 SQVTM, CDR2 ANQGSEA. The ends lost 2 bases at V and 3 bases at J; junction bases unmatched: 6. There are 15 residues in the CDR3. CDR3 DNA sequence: TGCAGCGTTGAAAAGACCGGGACAGGGGACACTGAAGCTTTCTTT. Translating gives CSVEKTGTGDTEAFF.

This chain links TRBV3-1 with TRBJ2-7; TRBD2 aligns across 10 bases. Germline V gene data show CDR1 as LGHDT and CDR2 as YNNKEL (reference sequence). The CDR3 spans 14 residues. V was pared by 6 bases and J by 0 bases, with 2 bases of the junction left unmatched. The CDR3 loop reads CASSPSGGSYEQYV. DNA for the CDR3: TGTGCCAGCAGTCCTAGCGGGGGCTCCTACGAGCAGTACGTC.